This T cell receptor beta chain was found in a study of early T cells in non-severe SARS-CoV-2 infection. MiXCR, applied by TCRdb to the 5' RACE reads, yields one record per CDR3 protein. The table shows some 27,000 distinct CDR3 sequences, with roughly 4.9% occurring only once. CDR3 size: 15 residues. V shed 3 bases and J shed 8 bases, with 17 bases lying between them. CDR1 SGHAT and CDR2 FQNNGV come from the germline V gene. This clonotype was seen more than once but under ten times. Sample: whole blood. The chain carries TRBV11-2 and TRBJ2-1; D might be TRBD1 (5 bases). The source of this sequence is an adult who was a healthcare worker with PCR-confirmed SARS-CoV-2 infection or an uninfected control (not recorded which). The CDR3 bases are TGTGCCAGCAGCTTTCGAAGGGGCGCGGTAGATGAGCAGTTCTTC. Residues: CASSFRRGAVDEQFF.